Reported below is one TCR beta chain. Using immunoSEQ multiplex PCR, the repertoire was profiled, and TCRdb retains in-frame clones only, with some absent. Seen here are some 150,000 clones, about 89% observed once, and the top ten hold roughly 2.9%. This sample stems from a study of blood T cell repertoires in COVID-19. V dropped 6 bases and J dropped 1 base, with 9 bases sitting between them. Germline V gene data show CDR1 as KGHSH and CDR2 as LQKENI. The CDR3 extends over 13 amino acids. V gene TRBV18 combines with J gene TRBJ1-1, with D hard to call. This TCR was sampled from a man between 60 and 75 years old with active or convalescent COVID-19. The sample comprised peripheral blood. The CDR3, as DNA: TGTGCCAGCTCCTTCGACAAGAACACTGAAGCTTTCTTT. Protein: CASSFDKNTEAFF.